One and the same sample provided the 28 T cell receptor beta chains below, sequenced in a study of T-cell memory formation after mild COVID-19. Using its own MiXCR run on the 5' RACE reads, TCRdb lists one record per CDR3 protein. The repertoire has about 190,000 distinct CDR3 sequences, about 16% of them found once; the top ten carry 2.4%. Sequencing used PBMCs or a T cell subset sorted from them (not recorded which). The receptors come from an adult woman who had mild COVID-19 (a few samples of this study predate the infection). Cell type and time point are not known.

The chain links TRBV7-2 to TRBJ2-1; unclear D gene. This CDR3 spans 12 amino acids. Trimming pared 5 bases from V and 14 bases from J, leaving 16 bases between. The germline CDR1 and CDR2 sequences are SGHTA and FQGNSA. CDR3 loop: CASSPQSRPKFF. The DNA for the CDR3 is TGTGCCAGCAGCCCACAGAGTCGGCCCAAGTTCTTC.

This clonotype has only a few counts. The rearrangement uses TRBV2 and TRBJ2-7; D could derive from TRBD1 or TRBD2 (5 bases each). Germline-derived CDR1 and CDR2 are SNHLY and FYNNEI. The CDR3 length is 15 residues. The V and J ends lost 5 bases and 4 bases respectively, with 18 bases between them. Here the CDR3 reads CASSPDTTGPYEQYF. The CDR3, as DNA: TGTGCCAGCAGTCCGGACACTACGGGACCTTACGAGCAGTACTTC.

J is TRBJ1-1 and V is TRBV5-1; 7 positions match TRBD1. Germline trimming cut 0 bases from V and 4 bases from J; bases unmatched to any gene: 6. There are 15 residues in the CDR3. CDR1 and CDR2 from the germline V gene are SGHRS and YFSETQ. This chain's CDR3 is CASSLATSGGTEAFF. CDR3 in DNA: TGCGCCAGCAGCTTGGCGACCTCAGGGGGCACTGAAGCTTTCTTT.

This clonotype was seen repeatedly, ten times or more. This chain uses TRBV7-2 with TRBJ2-7, with D perhaps TRBD2 (6 bases). CDR1 is SGHTA, CDR2 FQGNSA, per germline. Trimming pared 1 base from V and 2 bases from J, leaving 12 bases between. This CDR3 region has 15 residues. CDR3 bases: TGTGCCAGCAGCTTAGATAGGACTATCCCCTACGAGCAGTACTTC. As protein: CASSLDRTIPYEQYF.

This clonotype was seen a few times. CDR3 protein: CSARLDRVSDTQYF. CDR3 sequence (DNA): TGCAGTGCCCGACTCGACAGGGTTTCAGATACGCAGTATTTT. The rearrangement links TRBV20-1 to TRBJ2-3, with 7 bases matching TRBD1. CDR1 and CDR2 from the germline V gene are DFQATT and SNEGSKA (reference sequence). There are 14 residues in the CDR3. Trimming took 6 bases from V and 4 from J; bases not matched to a gene: 10.

This clonotype was observed at least ten times. One junction end disagrees with the germline gene, perhaps due to a read error. The chain couples TRBV5-1 to TRBJ2-1, with D hard to call. The CDR3 covers 12 residues. The germline V gene encodes CDR1 SGHRS and CDR2 YFSETQ. This CDR3 reads CASSLDGSPLAF. CDR3 DNA: TGCGCCAGCAGCTTGGACGGATCCCCATTGGCCTTC.

The CDR3: CASSSQQGAEAFF. As DNA, the CDR3 is TGTGCCAGCAGTTCCCAACAGGGGGCTGAAGCTTTCTTT. The rearrangement uses TRBV12-3 or TRBV12-4 and TRBJ1-1; 8 positions match TRBD1. This CDR3 spans 13 amino acids. V shed 4 bases and J 6 bases; nucleotides not matched to a gene: 4.

The chain uses TRBV5-1 and TRBJ2-7, with D unresolved. The germline CDR1 and CDR2 sequences are SGHRS and YFSETQ. Trimming left V 5 bases short and J 0 bases short, with 12 bases between. The CDR3 is 14 amino acids. The CDR3 sequence: CASRSDWNSYEQYF. CDR3 coding DNA: TGCGCCAGCAGGTCCGACTGGAACTCCTACGAGCAGTACTTC.

The genes are TRBV6-2 or TRBV6-3 and TRBJ2-1, with TRBD2 as a possible D gene (6 bases). Germline CDR1 is MNHEY and CDR2 is SVGEGT. V lost 0 bases, J lost 3 bases, and 15 bases lay in between. The CDR3 sequence is 17 residues long. The CDR3 here is CASSYSAGSGYYNEQFF. CDR3 in DNA: TGTGCCAGCAGTTACTCTGCGGGTAGCGGATACTACAATGAGCAGTTCTTC.

This clonotype appeared many times. V and J are TRBV5-1 and TRBJ2-4; the match to TRBD1 covers 7 bases. V gave up 4 bases and J gave up 5 bases; unmatched junction bases: 6. Germline V gene lookup returns CDR1 SGHRS and CDR2 YFSETQ. The CDR3 is 14 amino acids. CDR3 coding DNA: TGCGCCAGCAGCCCTACGACAGGGCAAAACATTCAGTACTTC. It is translated as CASSPTTGQNIQYF.

The sample holds many counts of this clonotype. J is TRBJ2-5 and V is TRBV7-9; no definite D call. The CDR3 covers 17 residues. The germline V gene has CDR1 SEHNR and CDR2 FQNEAQ (reference sequence). V lost 5 bases, J lost 2 bases, and 21 bases lay in between. The CDR3 DNA follows: TGTGCCAGCAGCCCAAGAGGTTCGTATAGGCTGCAAGAGACCCAGTACTTC. It is translated as CASSPRGSYRLQETQYF.

The CDR3 DNA reads TGTGCCAGCAGCCCAGCCGGGCTAGAGCACATTCAGTACTTC. It specifies CASSPAGLEHIQYF. This sequence joins TRBV6-2 or TRBV6-3 and TRBJ2-4; D uncertain. The CDR3 sequence is 14 residues long. Germline CDR1 is MNHEY and CDR2 is SVGEGT. Between the trimmed V and J ends, which lost 6 bases and 8 bases, there was a span of 17 bases.

This clonotype was detected ten times or more. This rearrangement joins TRBV3-1 to TRBJ2-1, with 8 bases that match TRBD2. V gave up 4 bases and J gave up 5 bases; unmatched junction bases: 10. In germline, CDR1 is LGHDT, CDR2 YNNKEL (reference sequence). The CDR3 spans 16 residues. The CDR3 here is CASSPGGGRGHNEQFF. DNA for the CDR3: TGTGCCAGCAGCCCCGGGGGGGGCCGGGGGCACAATGAGCAGTTCTTC.

The rearrangement links TRBV20-1 to TRBJ2-3; no definite D call. Trimming shortened V by 6 bases and J by 4 bases, and 8 bases separated the two germline ends. From germline, CDR1 is DFQATT and CDR2 SNEGSKA (reference sequence). This CDR3 has 11 amino acids. The CDR3 region is CSAWTPDTQYF. The CDR3 coding sequence is TGCAGTGCCTGGACCCCAGATACGCAGTATTTT.

This clonotype was found a few times. The chain carries TRBV30 and TRBJ2-1; 12 nucleotides agree with TRBD1. V shed 1 base and J 13 bases; nucleotides not matched to a gene: 5. Germline lookup yields CDR1 GTSNPN and CDR2 SVGIG (reference sequence). The CDR3 runs to 13 residues. CDR3 sequence reads: CAWSAGTGGVQFF. The DNA for the CDR3 is TGTGCCTGGAGTGCCGGGACAGGGGGCGTACAGTTCTTC.

The gene calls are TRBV28 and TRBJ1-5, with unresolved D. In germline, CDR1 is MDHEN, CDR2 SYDVKM. The CDR3 loop spans 14 amino acids. Trimming pared 1 base from V and 7 bases from J, leaving 11 bases between. The CDR3 sequence: CASSLSIGYQPQHF. CDR3 bases: TGTGCCAGCAGTTTATCGATTGGGTACCAGCCCCAGCATTTT.

The chain uses TRBV6-2 or TRBV6-3 and TRBJ1-5, with D hard to call. V lost 2 bases, J lost 2 bases, and 7 bases lay in between. CDR3 length: 14 amino acids. Germline lookup yields CDR1 MNHEY and CDR2 SVGEGT. Here the CDR3 DNA reads TGTGCCAGCAGTTACGGGGTTCGCAATCAGCCCCAGCATTTT. Its translation: CASSYGVRNQPQHF.

This clonotype was seen only a few times. The chain is built from TRBV30 and TRBJ2-2, with D unresolved. Germline lookup yields CDR1 GTSNPN and CDR2 SVGIG (reference sequence). Trimming removed 4 bases from V and 5 bases from J, with 14 bases in between. The CDR3 has 14 amino acids. This CDR3 is CAWMAGPMTGELFF. CDR3 sequence (DNA): TGTGCCTGGATGGCAGGACCTATGACCGGGGAGCTGTTTTTT. Full variable domain (missing parts from reference TRBV30 and TRBJ2-2): SQTIHQWPATLVQPVGSPLSLECTVEGTSNPNLYWYRQAAGRGLQLLFYSVGIGQISSEVPQNLSASRPQDRQFILSSKKLLLSDSGFYLCAWMAGPMTGELFFGEGSRLTVL.

The chain links TRBV9 to TRBJ2-5; maybe TRBD2 (6 bases). Deletions cut 7 bases from V and 4 bases from J, with 11 bases between. The CDR3 runs to 12 residues. Germline-derived CDR1 and CDR2 are SGDLS and YYNGEE. CDR3 loop: CASGGNVETQYF. CDR3 sequence (DNA): TGTGCCAGCGGCGGGAATGTAGAGACCCAGTACTTC.

This clonotype was seen a few times. V usage is TRBV7-8 and J usage is TRBJ2-2; 9 bases agree with TRBD1. Germline CDR1 and CDR2: SGHVS and FQNEAQ. This CDR3 has 17 amino acids. Losses at the gene ends were 4 bases for V and 7 bases for J; bases not matched to a gene: 13. CDR3 region: CASSSLSQGQGSGELFF. In DNA, the CDR3 is TGTGCCAGCAGCTCCTTAAGTCAGGGACAGGGAAGCGGGGAGCTGTTTTTT.

This clonotype was observed many times. The CDR3 is CASSVGTVAGTEQYF. The CDR3 DNA follows: TGTGCCAGCAGCGTCGGGACAGTAGCAGGGACCGAGCAGTACTTC. V and J are TRBV9 and TRBJ2-7; 7 nucleotides line up with TRBD1. Germline lookup yields CDR1 SGDLS and CDR2 YYNGEE. The CDR3 contains 15 residues. V dropped 2 bases and J dropped 6; count of bases not matched to a gene: 11.

This clonotype appeared many times. The rearrangement joins TRBV7-2 to TRBJ1-2; no firm D call. Trimming shortened V by 5 bases and J by 4 bases, and 11 bases separated the two germline ends. CDR3 length: 13 amino acids. Looked up from germline, CDR1 is SGHTA and CDR2 is FQGNSA. Written as DNA, the CDR3 is TGTGCCAGCAGCCCCCGAGACGCCTATGGCTACACCTTC. Residues: CASSPRDAYGYTF.

This clonotype occurred a few times. The chain is built from TRBV7-2 and TRBJ1-1, with 7 bases that match TRBD1. Germline V gene sequence: CDR1 SGHTA, CDR2 FQGNSA. V lost 5 bases and J lost 7; bases outside the gene matches: 16. The CDR3 loop spans 16 amino acids. The CDR3 loop is CASSPPRSGGSSEAFF. CDR3 bases: TGTGCCAGCAGCCCCCCGCGGTCAGGGGGAAGTAGTGAAGCTTTCTTT.

This clonotype was picked up a small number of times. This chain uses TRBV21-1 with TRBJ1-1; the table's D gene call, TRBD1, was not cross checked with the DNA. TRBV21-1 is a known pseudogene. This CDR3 region has 15 residues. CDR3 nucleotides: TGTGCCAGCAGCAAAGAGGCGGGACAGGGGTCTGAAGCTTTCTTT. Its protein is CASSKEAGQGSEAFF.

This clonotype has a handful of counts. The rearrangement uses TRBV12-3 or TRBV12-4 and TRBJ1-1; D remains ambiguous. The CDR3 extends over 12 amino acids. V was trimmed by 3 bases and J by 7 bases, leaving 9 bases between them. The CDR3 sequence: CASSLDLGEAFF. The CDR3 bases are TGTGCCAGCAGTTTGGACTTAGGTGAAGCTTTCTTT.

DNA of the CDR3: TGCAGTGCTAGAGATAGGCGGGGACCCCGCACAGATACGCAGTATTTT. It yields the protein CSARDRRGPRTDTQYF. The V gene is TRBV20-1, the J gene TRBJ2-3; D might be TRBD2 (6 bases). Germline lookup yields CDR1 DFQATT and CDR2 SNEGSKA (reference sequence). There are 16 residues in the CDR3. V was trimmed by 0 bases and J by 1 base, leaving 14 bases between them.

Many counts were recorded for this clonotype. This chain joins TRBV4-3 and TRBJ1-5, with 7 bases that match TRBD1. CDR3 length: 14 amino acids. J was trimmed by 7 bases and V by 1 base; bases with no gene match: 4. The germline V gene encodes CDR1 LGHNA and CDR2 YSLEER. CDR3 in DNA: TGCGCCAGCAGCCAAGGGACAGGAGACCAGCCCCAGCATTTT. This sequence encodes CASSQGTGDQPQHF.

This clonotype was seen a few times. The V gene is TRBV11-3, the J gene TRBJ1-1, with no clear D. CDR1 and CDR2 from the germline V gene are SGHNT and YENEEA. With 5 bases removed from V and 10 bases from J, the gap between germline ends came to 17 bases. This CDR3 region has 13 residues. CDR3 sequence: CASSADRPFGAFF. CDR3 DNA: TGTGCCAGCAGCGCAGACCGTCCTTTCGGAGCTTTCTTT.